This T cell receptor beta chain was captured by sequencing in a study of T-cell reconstitution after alpha-beta-depleted transplantation in children. This CDR3 is built from 13 residues. Per the germline V gene, CDR1 is LNHDA and CDR2 is SQIVND (reference sequence). Trimming removed 3 bases from V and 4 bases from J; junction bases left unmatched: 2. Unique molecular identifiers were incorporated into the prepared TCRbeta library. MiXCR was run by TCRdb on the PCR reads, yielding one entry per CDR3 protein. The table lists approximately 640,000 distinct CDR3 sequences, around 16% of them singletons. The receptor's source is a human donor who donated a stem cell graft to a child with acute myeloid leukemia. The sequences come from PBMCs from the stem cell graft donor, collected from the stem cell graft. The chain couples TRBV19 to TRBJ1-1, with 7 positions matching TRBD1. This CDR3 is CASSMAGGTEAFF. CDR3 nucleotide sequence: TGTGCCAGTAGTATGGCAGGGGGCACTGAAGCTTTCTTT.